The source of this T cell receptor (beta chain) is a study of a mutant IDH1 vaccine in newly diagnosed glioma. To note about this clone: Its antigen is as yet unknown.

As for time point: week 35, safety follow-up. A single vaccine dose contained 300 ug of mutant IDH1 20-mer peptide, and topical imiquimod was used with it. This CDR3 is 11 amino acids long. Germline loops: CDR1 GTSNPN, CDR2 SVGIG (reference sequence). The V and J ends lost 4 bases and 4 bases respectively, with 7 bases between them. Here immunoSEQ multiplex PCR was the method, and the copy in TCRdb shows in-frame clones only, minus some. The sample contains 73,000 or so clones, roughly 80% of which appear only once. The sample here was PBMCs, taken from a glioma patient whose treatment included an IDH1 peptide vaccine. The chain uses TRBV30 and TRBJ1-1, with D tentatively TRBD1 (6 bases). This sequence was found in a man aged 18 to 29 with glioma. The CDR3 region is CAWKGGTEAFF. CDR3 nucleotide sequence: TGTGCCTGGAAAGGGGGCACTGAAGCTTTCTTT.